This T cell receptor beta chain originates from a study of cytomegalovirus exposure and HLA in healthy donors. The CDR3 length is 17 residues. J was trimmed by 8 bases and V by 5 bases; bases with no gene match: 12. Germline assignment: CDR1 LGHNA and CDR2 YSLEER. This clone has just a few counts. In the PCR, 60 Vbeta and 13 Jbeta primers were used. Using immunoSEQ multiplex PCR, the repertoire was profiled, and TCRdb retains in-frame clones only, with some absent. The profile covers around 67,000 clones, with around 76% appearing a single time and 22% taken by the ten largest. Sequencing was performed on PBMCs. This chain joins TRBV4-3 and TRBJ2-1, with 13 bases lining up with TRBD2. The clonotype originates from a woman aged 25 to 39 in good health and CMV-seropositive. CDR3 region: CASSDIAGTSGIDEQFF. DNA for the CDR3: TGCGCCAGCAGCGATATAGCGGGGACTAGCGGGATTGATGAGCAGTTCTTC.